Below are 31 T cell receptor beta chains sequenced from a single sample in a study of PD-1 blockade in classical Hodgkin lymphoma. Time point meaning: cycle 4 day 1 (C4D1), after 5 to 7 weeks of nivolumab. Each of the patients experienced relapse following autologous stem cell transplantation, and their brentuximab vedotin exposure differed. Clones were sequenced by immunoSEQ multiplex PCR, and TCRdb holds only the in-frame ones, with some missing. The sample lists 15,000 to 20,000 clones; around 81% were seen once. The sequences come from peripheral blood mononuclear cells (PBMCs), collected before the fourth cycle of nivolumab. The source of these receptors is a human donor with classical Hodgkin lymphoma.

This chain joins TRBV5-1 and TRBJ2-1; D remains ambiguous. V lost 0 bases to trimming and J lost 4 bases, with 5 bases between them. Germline V gene data show CDR1 as SGHRS and CDR2 as YFSETQ. The CDR3 runs to 13 residues. The CDR3 loop reads CASSLDGYNEQFF. The CDR3 nucleotides read TGCGCCAGCAGCTTGGACGGATACAATGAGCAGTTCTTC.

The chain employs TRBV5-6 and TRBJ2-7; TRBD1 is a possible D gene (6 bases). The V gene lost 4 bases and the J gene lost 0 bases, with 17 bases spanning the gap. From germline, CDR1 is SGHDT and CDR2 YYEEEE. This CDR3 has 16 residues. DNA of the CDR3: TGTGCCAGCAGCCCGGCCGGGACAAGGAGCTCCTACGAGCAGTACGTC. It is translated as CASSPAGTRSSYEQYV.

CDR3 coding DNA: TGTGCCAGCAGCCACGGGACTAGCGGGAGCGGGCCCAAAAACATTCAGTACTTC. Translating gives CASSHGTSGSGPKNIQYF. This chain connects TRBV7-6 to TRBJ2-4; 14 nucleotides align to TRBD2. This CDR3 contains 18 residues. From germline, CDR1 is SGHVS and CDR2 FNYEAQ. The ends lost 5 bases at V and 2 bases at J; junction bases unmatched: 8.

This clone turned up a few times. J is TRBJ1-1 and V is TRBV9, with TRBD1 as a possible D gene (5 bases). This CDR3 is built from 14 residues. The germline gives CDR1 SGDLS, CDR2 YYNGEE. V was cut by 4 bases and J by 4 bases, with 14 bases left in between. The CDR3: CASSLGGGTTEAFF. In DNA form, the CDR3 reads TGTGCCAGCAGCCTTGGTGGGGGGACCACTGAAGCTTTCTTT.

The genes are TRBV27 and TRBJ1-1; D is unclear. The germline CDR1 and CDR2 sequences are MNHEY and SMNVEV (reference sequence). The CDR3 loop spans 17 amino acids. V was trimmed by 1 base and J by 0 bases, leaving 15 bases between them. The CDR3 DNA reads TGTGCCAGCAGTTTATTCGGCGAGAGCAGCCTGAACACTGAAGCTTTCTTT. It translates to CASSLFGESSLNTEAFF.

The rearrangement joins TRBV9 to TRBJ2-1, with D maybe TRBD2 (6 bases). This CDR3 has 15 residues. Germline CDR1 and CDR2: SGDLS and YYNGEE. V was clipped by 0 bases and J by 7 bases, with 14 bases between them. This CDR3 is CASSVDGSWMNEQFF. CDR3 DNA sequence: TGTGCCAGCAGCGTAGACGGGAGTTGGATGAATGAGCAGTTCTTC.

The rearrangement joins TRBV15 to TRBJ1-2, with D unresolved. Germline V gives CDR1 LNHNV, CDR2 YYDKDF (reference sequence). The CDR3 loop spans 15 amino acids. Trimming pared 8 bases from V and 4 bases from J, leaving 20 bases between. This chain's CDR3 is CATYTSAELFYGYTF. DNA for the CDR3: TGTGCCACCTATACTTCAGCCGAACTCTTCTATGGCTACACCTTC.

V is TRBV6-5 and J is TRBJ1-1; TRBD1 agrees at 10 bases. Germline V CDR1 and CDR2: MNHEY, SVGAGI. J lost 4 bases, V lost 2 bases, and 4 bases had no gene match. This CDR3 region has 15 residues. Here the CDR3 reads CASSYRRDRGTEAFF. Written as DNA, the CDR3 is TGTGCCAGCAGTTACCGCCGGGACAGGGGCACTGAAGCTTTCTTT.

This chain links TRBV5-4 with TRBJ2-2; no reliable D call. Trimming left V 2 bases short and J 4 bases short, with 15 bases between. CDR3 length: 16 amino acids. Germline V CDR1 and CDR2: SGHNT, YYREEE (reference sequence). CDR3 DNA: TGTGCCAGCAGCTTTAGATCTAACATGAGCACCGGGGAGCTGTTTTTT. As protein: CASSFRSNMSTGELFF.

The chain carries TRBV6-7 and TRBJ2-7; the match to TRBD2 covers 9 bases. TRBV6-7 falls under the ORF class, with uncertain function. The V and J ends lost 9 bases and 5 bases, in that order; junction bases with no gene match: 11. The CDR3 consists of 14 residues. The CDR3 coding sequence is TGTGCCAGGGTTGAAGGGACTAGCTGTCACGAGCAGTACGTC. This sequence encodes CARVEGTSCHEQYV.

Comments on this clone: The same CDR3 arises from other DNA sequences in this sample as well. The V and J genes are TRBV9 and TRBJ2-5, with 8 bases lining up with TRBD2. CDR3 length: 15 residues. Germline assignment: CDR1 SGDLS and CDR2 YYNGEE. The V segment lost 2 bases and the J segment 5 bases; nucleotides outside the gene matches: 8. CDR3 protein: CASSVAGGARETQYF. The CDR3 coding sequence is TGTGCCAGCAGCGTGGCCGGGGGGGCCCGGGAGACCCAGTACTTC.

The chain links TRBV4-1 to TRBJ2-7; D ambiguous. The CDR3 is 16 amino acids. From germline, CDR1 is MGHRA and CDR2 YSYEKL. Trimming took off 2 bases at V and 0 bases at J, with 14 bases between the two ends. CDR3 protein: CASSQQVASSSYEQYF. DNA for the CDR3: TGCGCCAGCAGCCAACAAGTGGCCTCTAGCTCCTACGAGCAGTACTTC.

CDR3 in amino acids: CASSPQANADTQYF. The CDR3 DNA sequence: TGTGCCAGCTCACCCCAGGCGAACGCAGATACGCAGTATTTT. This chain uses TRBV18 with TRBJ2-3; unclear D gene. This CDR3 spans 14 amino acids. The germline V gene encodes CDR1 KGHSH and CDR2 LQKENI. V was shortened by 3 bases and J by 4 bases, with 11 bases between the two germline ends.

J is TRBJ1-1 and V is TRBV5-1; a weak D match, TRBD1 (5 bases). V lost 0 bases to trimming and J lost 5 bases, with 8 bases between them. Per the germline V gene, CDR1 is SGHRS and CDR2 is YFSETQ. The CDR3 contains 13 residues. For the CDR3, the DNA is TGCGCCAGCAGCTTGGAGGGGACTACTGAAGCTTTCTTT. Translation: CASSLEGTTEAFF.

The rearrangement joins TRBV5-5 to TRBJ2-3; weak D call: TRBD2 (5 bases). Germline CDR1 and CDR2: SGHKS and YYEKEE (reference sequence). The V gene lost 4 bases and the J gene lost 2 bases, with 17 bases spanning the gap. This CDR3 has 16 amino acids. This chain's CDR3 is CASSGLFSAYTDTQYF. In DNA form, the CDR3 reads TGTGCCAGCAGCGGGCTTTTTAGCGCCTACACAGATACGCAGTATTTT.

This clone has just one count. J is TRBJ2-7 and V is TRBV7-9, with D possibly being TRBD1 (6 bases). Germline values: CDR1 SEHNR, CDR2 FQNEAQ (reference sequence). The CDR3 spans 14 residues. The V and J ends lost 4 bases and 4 bases respectively, with 14 bases between them. The CDR3 protein is CASSSPGQEYEQYV. CDR3 DNA: TGTGCCAGCAGCTCGCCGGGACAAGAATACGAGCAGTACGTC.

This clone was observed a handful of times. The chain links TRBV19 to TRBJ1-6, with a weak D call TRBD1 (6 bases). V lost 7 bases to trimming and J lost 6 bases, with 13 bases between them. There are 14 residues in the CDR3. Germline CDR1 LNHDA, CDR2 SQIVND (reference sequence). The CDR3 reads CASTHRQVNSPLHF. The CDR3 DNA sequence: TGTGCCAGTACCCACCGACAGGTTAATTCACCCCTCCACTTT.

The J gene is TRBJ1-4, the V gene TRBV15; perhaps TRBD1 as D (6 bases). This CDR3 region has 16 residues. The germline gives CDR1 LNHNV, CDR2 YYDKDF (reference sequence). Deletions cut 0 bases from V and 6 bases from J, with 14 bases between. CDR3 residues: CATSRETGRGDEKLFF. CDR3 nucleotides: TGTGCCACCAGCAGAGAGACAGGCCGGGGGGATGAAAAACTGTTTTTT.

This clone was counted between two and nine times. The chain couples TRBV6-5 to TRBJ1-6; D unresolved. The CDR3 contains 15 residues. Germline assignment: CDR1 MNHEY and CDR2 SVGAGI. The V end was cut by 0 bases, the J end by 10 bases, with 13 bases between. The CDR3 here is CASSYSPYDGSPLHF. CDR3 DNA sequence: TGTGCCAGCAGTTACTCTCCATACGATGGCTCACCCCTCCACTTT.

This clone was seen a handful of times. This rearrangement joins TRBV10-1 to TRBJ2-2; D is uncertain. Trimming took 8 bases from V and 5 from J, leaving 15 bases between them. CDR1 is WNHNN, CDR2 SYGVQD, per germline (reference sequence). CDR3 length equals 14 residues. The CDR3: CASLGPPWTGELFF. The CDR3 bases are TGCGCCAGCCTTGGTCCACCATGGACCGGGGAGCTGTTTTTT.

The rearrangement joins TRBV7-2 to TRBJ2-1, with TRBD2 matching 7 bases. The V gene's germline CDR1 is SGHTA and CDR2 FQGNSA. There are 15 residues in the CDR3. With V trimmed by 1 base and J by 3 bases, 3 bases remained unmatched. The CDR3 sequence: CASSLDGGSYNEQFF. CDR3 coding DNA: TGTGCCAGCAGCTTAGACGGCGGGAGCTACAATGAGCAGTTCTTC.

In regard to this clone: An end of the junction differs from the germline gene, which may be a read error. The chain uses TRBV7-8 and TRBJ2-3; tentative D call: TRBD1 (5 bases). Germline V gene data show CDR1 as SGHVS and CDR2 as FQNEAQ. This CDR3 contains 12 residues. The chain's CDR3 is CASSLDSHTQYF. The CDR3, as DNA: TGTGCCAGCAGTTTAGACAGTCATACGCAGTATTTT.

This rearrangement joins TRBV30 to TRBJ2-7; D possibly corresponds to TRBD2 (5 bases). CDR1 GTSNPN and CDR2 SVGIG come from the germline V gene (reference sequence). The CDR3 totals 12 residues. Between the trimmed V and J ends, which lost 4 bases and 9 bases, there was a span of 16 bases. The CDR3 DNA reads as TGTGCCTGGAATGGTATCGGGGTGGGGCAGTACTTC. Encoded protein: CAWNGIGVGQYF.

The chain links TRBV15 to TRBJ2-7; the match to TRBD1 covers 7 bases. The trim removed 3 bases at V and 6 bases at J, leaving 5 bases unmatched. Germline CDR1 LNHNV, CDR2 YYDKDF (reference sequence). The CDR3 runs 13 residues. The CDR3 coding sequence is TGTGCCACCAGCAGCCGACAGGGACGCGAGCAGTACGTC. Translating gives CATSSRQGREQYV.

This sequence joins TRBV12-5 and TRBJ1-1; no clear D gene. Germline V CDR1 and CDR2: LGHNT, FRNRAP. CDR3 size: 15 residues. The V end lost 5 bases, the J end lost 1 base, and 14 bases lay between the germline ends. CDR3 nucleotide sequence: TGTGCTAGTGGTCCCAAGCTGGATCAGAACACTGAAGCTTTCTTT. It codes for CASGPKLDQNTEAFF.

This rearrangement joins TRBV6-1 to TRBJ1-5; D is uncertain. This CDR3 contains 14 residues. V gave up 4 bases and J gave up 0 bases, with 7 bases separating them. In germline, CDR1 is MNHNS, CDR2 SASEGT. The CDR3 DNA reads TGTGCCAGCAGTGCTTCAGGTAGCAATCAGCCCCAGCATTTT. As protein: CASSASGSNQPQHF.

The CDR3 is CASSQDLGVRGNTIYF. The DNA of the CDR3 is TGCGCCAGCAGCCAAGATTTGGGGGTGCGGGGAAACACCATATATTTT. The rearrangement links TRBV4-3 to TRBJ1-3; tentatively, D is TRBD1 (5 bases). CDR1 is LGHNA, CDR2 YSLEER, per germline. The CDR3 extends over 16 amino acids. Deletions cut 0 bases from V and 4 bases from J, with 13 bases between.

The chain joins TRBV5-1 to TRBJ1-4; no clear D. Germline V gives CDR1 SGHRS, CDR2 YFSETQ. V dropped 6 bases and J dropped 8 bases, with 20 bases sitting between them. The CDR3 extends over 15 amino acids. The CDR3 here is CASTPTAAAREKLFF. In DNA, the CDR3 is TGCGCCAGCACCCCGACGGCCGCCGCCAGAGAAAAACTGTTTTTT.

V usage is TRBV29-1 and J usage is TRBJ1-1; possible D gene TRBD1, 6 bases. V was trimmed by 0 bases and J by 0 bases, leaving 17 bases between them. Germline assignment: CDR1 SQVTM and CDR2 ANQGSEA. This CDR3 has 17 residues. The CDR3: CSVEDFSGAKMNTEAFF. The DNA of the CDR3 is TGCAGCGTTGAAGATTTTTCGGGGGCTAAGATGAACACTGAAGCTTTCTTT.

The chain employs TRBV5-8 and TRBJ2-3, with 7 nucleotides matching TRBD2. J gave up 9 bases and V 7 bases, and 14 bases lay outside the gene matches. CDR3 length: 14 amino acids. Germline CDR1 and CDR2: SGHTS and YDEGEE. The CDR3 region has the DNA TGTGCCAGCTACCCCCGGGCGGGGGTAGGGACGCAGTATTTT. Its protein is CASYPRAGVGTQYF.

This chain links TRBV6-5 with TRBJ1-3; unclear D gene. The CDR3 length is 14 residues. V gave up 4 bases and J gave up 0 bases, with 7 bases separating them. Germline CDR1 reads MNHEY; CDR2 reads SVGAGI. The CDR3 nucleotides are TGTGCCAGCAGTTTAACGGCCTCTGGAAACACCATATATTTT. Its protein product is CASSLTASGNTIYF.